This T cell receptor beta chain was sequenced in a study of T-cell memory formation after mild COVID-19. The CDR3 has 16 residues. The germline gives CDR1 SGHTA, CDR2 FQGNSA. The junction had 4 bases not matched to a gene; V was cut back by 0 bases and J by 8 bases. TCRdb reanalysed the 5' RACE reads using MiXCR and keeps one entry per CDR3 protein. The data hold approximately 210,000 distinct CDR3 sequences, with roughly 30% observed a single time. The receptor was derived from an adult woman who had mild COVID-19 (a few samples of this study predate the infection). Cell type and time point are not known. The chain employs TRBV7-2 and TRBJ2-1; 13 bases fit TRBD2. Material for sequencing was PBMCs or a T cell subset sorted from them (not recorded which). The CDR3: CASSLALAGGAHEQFF. The CDR3 coding sequence is TGTGCCAGCAGCTTAGCACTAGCGGGAGGGGCCCATGAGCAGTTCTTC. Full variable domain (outside the CDR3, taken from reference TRBV7-2 and TRBJ2-1): GAGVSQSPSNKVTEKGKDVELRCDPISGHTALYWYRQSLGQGLEFLIYFQGNSAPDKSGLPSDRFSAERTGGSVSTLTIQRTQQEDSAVYLCASSLALAGGAHEQFFGPGTRLTVL.